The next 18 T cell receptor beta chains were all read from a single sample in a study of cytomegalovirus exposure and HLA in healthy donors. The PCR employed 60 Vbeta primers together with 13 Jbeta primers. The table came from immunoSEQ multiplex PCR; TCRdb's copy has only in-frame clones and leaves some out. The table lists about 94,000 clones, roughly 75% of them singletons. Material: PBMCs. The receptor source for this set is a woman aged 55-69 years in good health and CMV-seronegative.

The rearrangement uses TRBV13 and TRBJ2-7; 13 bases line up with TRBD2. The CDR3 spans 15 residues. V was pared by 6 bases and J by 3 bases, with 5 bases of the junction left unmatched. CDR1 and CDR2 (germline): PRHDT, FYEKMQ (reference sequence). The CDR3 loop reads CASSRTSGGLYEQYF. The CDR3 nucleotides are TGTGCCAGCAGTCGGACTAGCGGGGGACTCTACGAGCAGTACTTC.

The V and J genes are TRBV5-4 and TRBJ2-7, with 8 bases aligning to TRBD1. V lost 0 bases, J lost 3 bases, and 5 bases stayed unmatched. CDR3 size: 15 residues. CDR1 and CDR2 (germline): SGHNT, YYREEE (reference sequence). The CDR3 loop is CASSLGTGSIYEQYF. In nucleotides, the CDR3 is TGTGCCAGCAGCTTGGGGACAGGGAGCATCTACGAGCAGTACTTC.

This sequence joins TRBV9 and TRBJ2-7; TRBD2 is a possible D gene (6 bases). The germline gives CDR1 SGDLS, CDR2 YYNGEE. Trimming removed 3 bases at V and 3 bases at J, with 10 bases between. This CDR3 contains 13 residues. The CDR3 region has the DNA TGTGCCAGCAGCGACGGGACTCACTACGAGCAGTACTTC. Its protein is CASSDGTHYEQYF.

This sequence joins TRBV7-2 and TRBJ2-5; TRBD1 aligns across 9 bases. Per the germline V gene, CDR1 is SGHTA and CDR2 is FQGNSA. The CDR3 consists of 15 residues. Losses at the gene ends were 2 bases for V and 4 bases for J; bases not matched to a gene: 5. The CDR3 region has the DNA TGTGCCAGCAGCTTAACCCGACAGGGGGGAGAGACCCAGTACTTC. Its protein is CASSLTRQGGETQYF. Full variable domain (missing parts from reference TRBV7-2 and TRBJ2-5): GAGVSQSPSNKVTEKGKDVELRCDPISGHTALYWYRQSLGQGLEFLIYFQGNSAPDKSGLPSDRFSAERTGGSVSTLTIQRTQQEDSAVYLCASSLTRQGGETQYFGPGTRLLVL.

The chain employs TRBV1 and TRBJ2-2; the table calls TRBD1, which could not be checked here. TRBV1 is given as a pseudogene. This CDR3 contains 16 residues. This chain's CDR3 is CTSAGTGFCCTGELFF. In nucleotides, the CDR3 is TGCACCAGCGCGGGGACAGGGTTTTGTTGCACCGGGGAGCTGTTTTTT.

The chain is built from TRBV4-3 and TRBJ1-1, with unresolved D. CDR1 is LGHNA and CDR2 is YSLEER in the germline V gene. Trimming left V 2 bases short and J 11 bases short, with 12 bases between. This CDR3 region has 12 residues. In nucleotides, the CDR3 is TGCGCCAGCAGCCAAAACGGTGAGAGGGCTTTCTTT. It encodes CASSQNGERAFF.

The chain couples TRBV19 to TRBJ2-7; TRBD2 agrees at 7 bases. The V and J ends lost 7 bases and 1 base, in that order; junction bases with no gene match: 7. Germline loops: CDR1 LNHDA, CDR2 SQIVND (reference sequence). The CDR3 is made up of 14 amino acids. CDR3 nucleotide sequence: TGTGCCAGTACCGAGCGGGGAGAATCCTACGAGCAGTACTTC. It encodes CASTERGESYEQYF.

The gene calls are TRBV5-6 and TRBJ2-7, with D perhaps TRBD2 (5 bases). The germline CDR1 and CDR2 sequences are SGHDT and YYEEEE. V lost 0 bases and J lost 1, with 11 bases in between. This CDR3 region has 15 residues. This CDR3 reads CASSLGGPGSYEQYF. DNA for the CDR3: TGTGCCAGCAGCTTGGGAGGACCGGGGTCCTACGAGCAGTACTTC.

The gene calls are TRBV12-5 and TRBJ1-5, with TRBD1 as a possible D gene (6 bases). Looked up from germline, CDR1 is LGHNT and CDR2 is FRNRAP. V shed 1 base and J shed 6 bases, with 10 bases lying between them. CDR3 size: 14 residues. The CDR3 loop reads CASGLGGLGQPQHF. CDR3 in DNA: TGTGCTAGTGGTTTGGGGGGGCTGGGTCAGCCCCAGCATTTT.

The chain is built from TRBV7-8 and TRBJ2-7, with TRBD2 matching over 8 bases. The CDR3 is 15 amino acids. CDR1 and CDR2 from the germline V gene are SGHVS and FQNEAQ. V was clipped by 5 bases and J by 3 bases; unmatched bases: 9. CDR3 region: CASSLGRGGRYEQYF. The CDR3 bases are TGTGCCAGCAGCCTAGGCCGGGGGGGTCGCTACGAGCAGTACTTC.

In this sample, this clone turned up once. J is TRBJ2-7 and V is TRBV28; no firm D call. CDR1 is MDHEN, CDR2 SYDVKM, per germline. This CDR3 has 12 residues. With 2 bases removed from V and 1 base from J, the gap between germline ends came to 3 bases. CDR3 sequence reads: CASSLQSYEQYF. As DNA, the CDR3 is TGTGCCAGCAGTTTACAATCCTACGAGCAGTACTTC.

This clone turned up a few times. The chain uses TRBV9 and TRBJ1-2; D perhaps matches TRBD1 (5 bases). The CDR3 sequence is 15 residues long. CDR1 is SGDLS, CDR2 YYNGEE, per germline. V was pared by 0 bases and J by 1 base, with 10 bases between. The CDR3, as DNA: TGTGCCAGCAGCGTAGAGTGGCAGGGTAACTATGGCTACACCTTC. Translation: CASSVEWQGNYGYTF.

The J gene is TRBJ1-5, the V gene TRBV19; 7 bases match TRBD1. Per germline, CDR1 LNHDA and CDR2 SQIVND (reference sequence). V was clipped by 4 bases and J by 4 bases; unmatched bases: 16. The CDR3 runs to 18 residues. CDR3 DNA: TGTGCCAGTAGTACGGGGCAAAGGGGGCGTTATCATAATCAGCCCCAGCATTTT. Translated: CASSTGQRGRYHNQPQHF.

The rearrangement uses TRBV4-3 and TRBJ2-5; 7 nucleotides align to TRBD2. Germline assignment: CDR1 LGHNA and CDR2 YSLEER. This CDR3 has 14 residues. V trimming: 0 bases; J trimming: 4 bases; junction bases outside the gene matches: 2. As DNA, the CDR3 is TGCGCCAGCAGCCAAGACGTAGCGGGAGAGACCCAGTACTTC. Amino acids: CASSQDVAGETQYF.

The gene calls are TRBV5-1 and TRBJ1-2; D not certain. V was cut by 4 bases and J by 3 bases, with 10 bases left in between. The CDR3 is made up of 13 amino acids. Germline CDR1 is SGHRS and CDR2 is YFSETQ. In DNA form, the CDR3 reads TGCGCCAGCAGCGAGGAGGGAGACTATGGCTACACCTTC. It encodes CASSEEGDYGYTF.

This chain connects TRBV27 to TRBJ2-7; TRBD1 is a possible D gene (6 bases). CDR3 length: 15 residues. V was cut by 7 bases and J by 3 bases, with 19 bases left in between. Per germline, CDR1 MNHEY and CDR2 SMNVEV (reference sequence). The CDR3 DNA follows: TGTGCCAGCACCCAACGGGGTGGGGGCCACTACGAGCAGTACTTC. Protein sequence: CASTQRGGGHYEQYF.

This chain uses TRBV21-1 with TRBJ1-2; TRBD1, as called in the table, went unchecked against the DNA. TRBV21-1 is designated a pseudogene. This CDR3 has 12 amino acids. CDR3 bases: TGTGCCAGGGGGCAGGCTAACTATGGCTACACCTTC. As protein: CARGQANYGYTF.

CDR3 amino acids: CATRETEMNTEAFF. The CDR3, as DNA: TGTGCCACCCGAGAAACCGAAATGAACACTGAAGCTTTCTTT. The chain joins TRBV6-5 to TRBJ1-1, with D unresolved. CDR3 size: 14 residues. Germline V gene sequence: CDR1 MNHEY, CDR2 SVGAGI. V lost 10 bases, J lost 0 bases, and 15 bases lay in between.